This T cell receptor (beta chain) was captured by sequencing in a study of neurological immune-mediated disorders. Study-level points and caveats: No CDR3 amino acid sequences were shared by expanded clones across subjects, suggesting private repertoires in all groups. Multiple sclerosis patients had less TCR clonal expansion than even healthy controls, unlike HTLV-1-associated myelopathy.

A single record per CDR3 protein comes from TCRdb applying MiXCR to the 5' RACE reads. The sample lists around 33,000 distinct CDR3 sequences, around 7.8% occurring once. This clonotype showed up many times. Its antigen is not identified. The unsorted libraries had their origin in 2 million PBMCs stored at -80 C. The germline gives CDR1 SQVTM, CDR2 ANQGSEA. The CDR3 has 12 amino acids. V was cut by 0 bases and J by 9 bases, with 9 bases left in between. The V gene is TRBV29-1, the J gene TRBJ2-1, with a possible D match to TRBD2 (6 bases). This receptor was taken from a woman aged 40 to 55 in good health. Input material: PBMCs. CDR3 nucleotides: TGCAGCGTTGAAGAGCAGGGAGGTGAGCAGTTCTTC. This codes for CSVEEQGGEQFF.